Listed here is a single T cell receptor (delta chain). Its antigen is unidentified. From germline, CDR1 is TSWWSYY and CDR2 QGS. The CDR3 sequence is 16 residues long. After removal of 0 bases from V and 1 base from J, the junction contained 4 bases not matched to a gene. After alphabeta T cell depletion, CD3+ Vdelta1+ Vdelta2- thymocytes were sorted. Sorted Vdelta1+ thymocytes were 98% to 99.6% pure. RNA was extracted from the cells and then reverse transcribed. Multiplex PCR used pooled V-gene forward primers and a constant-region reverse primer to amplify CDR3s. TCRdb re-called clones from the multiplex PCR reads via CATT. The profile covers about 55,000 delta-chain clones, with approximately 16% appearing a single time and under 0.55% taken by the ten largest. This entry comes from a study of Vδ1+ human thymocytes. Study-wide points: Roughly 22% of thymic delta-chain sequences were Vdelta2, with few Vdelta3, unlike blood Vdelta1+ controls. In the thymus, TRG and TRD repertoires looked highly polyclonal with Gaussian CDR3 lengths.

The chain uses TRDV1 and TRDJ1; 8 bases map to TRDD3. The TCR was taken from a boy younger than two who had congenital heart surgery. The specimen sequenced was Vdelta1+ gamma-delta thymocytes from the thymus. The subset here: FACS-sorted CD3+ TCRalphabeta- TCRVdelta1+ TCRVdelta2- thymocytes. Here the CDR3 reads CALGELTGDTTDKLIF. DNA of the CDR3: TGTGCTCTTGGGGAACTAACCGGGGATACCACCGATAAACTCATCTTT.